This T cell receptor beta chain was recovered during a study of cytomegalovirus exposure and HLA in healthy donors. The PCR was carried out with 60 Vbeta primers and 13 Jbeta primers. Assay used: immunoSEQ multiplex PCR; TCRdb lists only in-frame clones, some missing. Of 50,000 or so clones in the sample, around 70% were seen once. CDR1 and CDR2 (germline): PRHDT, FYEKMQ (reference sequence). V shed 3 bases, J shed 4 bases, and the junction held 5 bases outside the gene matches. The CDR3 consists of 15 residues. The origin of this receptor is a woman aged 45-65 years in good health and CMV-seronegative. V is TRBV13 and J is TRBJ2-1, with TRBD1 matching over 8 bases. The sample taken for sequencing was PBMCs. The CDR3 DNA reads as TGTGCCAGCAGCTTCGCAGGGGACAGGTACAATGAGCAGTTCTTC. This gives the protein CASSFAGDRYNEQFF.